These 14 T cell receptor beta chains share one sample of origin, sequenced in a study of low-dose radiotherapy and immunotherapy resistance in tumors. With TRAV- and TRBV-specific primers, first-strand cDNA was made, covering the alpha and beta chains. For amplifying TCRs, the PCR ran for 20 to 25 cycles with Phusion, which was used together with a constant-region primer and the adapter on the V primers. One entry per CDR3 protein results from TCRdb running MiXCR on the reads. The top ten hold about 12% of the sample, which has about 11,000 distinct CDR3 sequences, less than 75% seen once. Receptors were obtained from a human donor with advanced metastatic prostate, ovarian, gallbladder or colorectal cancer (not recorded which). This table probably holds off-target reads from a library built for another chain.

J is TRBJ2-7 and V is TRBV2, with 9 bases fitting TRBD1. The CDR3 extends over 13 amino acids. Germline values: CDR1 SNHLY, CDR2 FYNNEI. V dropped 6 bases and J dropped 4; count of bases not matched to a gene: 4. CDR3 sequence (DNA): TGTGCCAGCAGGGGGACAGGGAGGTACGAGCAGTACTTC. Residues: CASRGTGRYEQYF.

CDR3: CASGGQQSGNTIYF. The CDR3 DNA follows: TGTGCCAGCGGCGGCCAACAGTCTGGAAACACCATATATTTT. The J gene is TRBJ1-3, the V gene TRBV2; D ambiguous. The CDR3 covers 14 residues. Per germline, CDR1 SNHLY and CDR2 FYNNEI. V was cut by 8 bases and J by 1 base, with 12 bases left in between.

This clonotype occurred a few times. The V gene is TRBV20-1, the J gene TRBJ2-3, with TRBD2 identical over 8 bases. V lost 0 bases to trimming and J lost 5 bases; unmatched junction nucleotides: 10. The CDR3 consists of 16 residues. Germline CDR1 reads DFQATT; CDR2 reads SNEGSKA (reference sequence). The CDR3 is CSARDLREGHKDTQYF. CDR3 DNA: TGCAGTGCTAGAGATCTCCGGGAGGGCCACAAAGATACGCAGTATTTT.

The J gene is TRBJ1-6, the V gene TRBV11-2; D call uncertain. The V gene lost 6 bases and the J gene lost 10 bases, with 19 bases spanning the gap. CDR3 length equals 15 residues. Germline V gene lookup returns CDR1 SGHAT and CDR2 FQNNGV. CDR3: CASRKTAGRESPLHF. CDR3 DNA: TGTGCCAGCAGGAAAACGGCCGGGCGGGAATCACCCCTCCACTTT.

This clonotype was counted between two and nine times. V is TRBV4-1 and J is TRBJ1-2; possible D gene TRBD1, 6 bases. This CDR3 is 15 amino acids long. Germline CDR1 is MGHRA and CDR2 is YSYEKL. V gave up 4 bases and J gave up 8 bases, with 20 bases separating them. The CDR3 DNA reads as TGCGCCAGCAGCCCCGGACAACAGGGATTGGGGGGCTACACCTTC. Translated, it gives CASSPGQQGLGGYTF.

The rearrangement links TRBV5-4 to TRBJ2-5; possible D gene TRBD2, 5 bases. The CDR3 extends over 17 amino acids. Germline CDR1 SGHNT, CDR2 YYREEE (reference sequence). Trimming took off 2 bases at V and 1 base at J, with 18 bases between the two ends. CDR3 in DNA: TGTGCCAGCAGCTTAGGTCACGGCACGAGCGGCCAAGAGACCCAGTACTTC. This sequence encodes CASSLGHGTSGQETQYF.

The rearrangement links TRBV19 to TRBJ1-5; D gene ambiguous. The V end lost 8 bases, the J end lost 2 bases, and 22 bases lay between the germline ends. The CDR3 is 17 residues long. Per germline, CDR1 LNHDA and CDR2 SQIVND (reference sequence). The CDR3 coding sequence is TGTGCCAGTCAAGCCATGGGTATGGGAGGAGGCAATCAGCCCCAGCATTTT. Its protein is CASQAMGMGGGNQPQHF.

This clonotype has a handful of counts. This CDR3 reads CASSFLGGETQYF. The DNA of the CDR3 is TGTGCCAGCAGTTTTCTAGGAGGGGAGACCCAGTACTTC. The chain recombines TRBV28 with TRBJ2-5; weak D call: TRBD2 (6 bases). Trimming left V 3 bases short and J 5 bases short, with 10 bases between. Germline V gene lookup returns CDR1 MDHEN and CDR2 SYDVKM. This CDR3 comprises 13 residues.

This chain links TRBV5-1 with TRBJ2-3, with 7 bases fitting TRBD2. With 0 bases clipped from V and 4 bases from J, the junction kept 2 bases outside the gene matches. From germline, CDR1 is SGHRS and CDR2 YFSETQ. This CDR3 contains 14 residues. CDR3 sequence: CASSLAGGADTQYF. CDR3 nucleotide sequence: TGCGCCAGCAGCTTGGCTGGGGGGGCAGATACGCAGTATTTT. Together with reference TRBV5-1 and TRBJ2-3, the CDR3 gives the full variable domain: KAGVTQTPRYLIKTRGQQVTLSCSPISGHRSVSWYQQTPGQGLQFLFEYFSETQRNKGNFPGRFSGRQFSNSRSEMNVSTLELGDSALYLCASSLAGGADTQYFGPGTRLTVL.

The gene calls are TRBV5-1 and TRBJ2-1, with 10 bases lining up with TRBD2. V gave up 1 base and J gave up 11 bases; unmatched junction bases: 6. Per germline, CDR1 SGHRS and CDR2 YFSETQ. The CDR3 covers 14 residues. The CDR3 bases are TGCGCCAGCAGCTTGTCGGCTAGCGGGAGTCAGCAGTTCTTC. Translated: CASSLSASGSQQFF.

This clonotype was found once. The chain uses TRBV12-3 or TRBV12-4 and TRBJ1-2; no definite D call. The CDR3 covers 15 residues. Trimming stripped 2 bases from V and 7 bases from J, with 17 bases between. CDR3 sequence: CASSLNREALSGYTF. The CDR3 DNA reads TGTGCCAGCAGTTTAAATAGGGAGGCCCTCTCTGGCTACACCTTC.

The chain is built from TRBV7-9 and TRBJ2-5; 8 bases agree with TRBD2. The CDR3 loop spans 15 amino acids. Trimming removed 0 bases from V and 4 bases from J; junction bases left unmatched: 4. Germline CDR1 and CDR2: SEHNR and FQNEAQ (reference sequence). As DNA, the CDR3 is TGTGCCAGCAGCTTAGCAAGTAGCGGGATAGAGACCCAGTACTTC. As protein: CASSLASSGIETQYF.

The V call is TRBV19, the J call TRBJ2-2, with D perhaps TRBD2 (5 bases). Germline V gene sequence: CDR1 LNHDA, CDR2 SQIVND (reference sequence). The CDR3 covers 16 residues. V was clipped by 5 bases and J by 1 base, with 14 bases between them. The CDR3 spells CASSYRMRVNTGELFF. CDR3 bases: TGTGCCAGTAGTTACCGAATGAGGGTGAACACCGGGGAGCTGTTTTTT.

V usage is TRBV5-4 and J usage is TRBJ2-2; maybe TRBD2 (6 bases). V was clipped by 4 bases and J by 1 base, with 14 bases between them. The germline CDR1 and CDR2 sequences are SGHNT and YYREEE (reference sequence). This CDR3 region has 16 residues. The CDR3 region has the DNA TGTGCCAGCAGCCCACCGGGACTTCAGAACACCGGGGAGCTGTTTTTT. Translating it yields CASSPPGLQNTGELFF.